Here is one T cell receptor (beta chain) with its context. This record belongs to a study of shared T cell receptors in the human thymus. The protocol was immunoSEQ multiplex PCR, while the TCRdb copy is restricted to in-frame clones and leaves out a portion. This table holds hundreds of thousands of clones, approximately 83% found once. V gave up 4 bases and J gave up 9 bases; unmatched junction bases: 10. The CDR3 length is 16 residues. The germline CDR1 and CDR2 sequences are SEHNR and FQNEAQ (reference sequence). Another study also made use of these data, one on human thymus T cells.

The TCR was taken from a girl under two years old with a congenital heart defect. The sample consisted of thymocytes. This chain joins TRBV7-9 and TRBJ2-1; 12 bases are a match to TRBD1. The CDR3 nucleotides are TGTGCCAGCAGCTCCGGGACAGGGGGCTTAATTCCTGAGCAGTTCTTC. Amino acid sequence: CASSSGTGGLIPEQFF.